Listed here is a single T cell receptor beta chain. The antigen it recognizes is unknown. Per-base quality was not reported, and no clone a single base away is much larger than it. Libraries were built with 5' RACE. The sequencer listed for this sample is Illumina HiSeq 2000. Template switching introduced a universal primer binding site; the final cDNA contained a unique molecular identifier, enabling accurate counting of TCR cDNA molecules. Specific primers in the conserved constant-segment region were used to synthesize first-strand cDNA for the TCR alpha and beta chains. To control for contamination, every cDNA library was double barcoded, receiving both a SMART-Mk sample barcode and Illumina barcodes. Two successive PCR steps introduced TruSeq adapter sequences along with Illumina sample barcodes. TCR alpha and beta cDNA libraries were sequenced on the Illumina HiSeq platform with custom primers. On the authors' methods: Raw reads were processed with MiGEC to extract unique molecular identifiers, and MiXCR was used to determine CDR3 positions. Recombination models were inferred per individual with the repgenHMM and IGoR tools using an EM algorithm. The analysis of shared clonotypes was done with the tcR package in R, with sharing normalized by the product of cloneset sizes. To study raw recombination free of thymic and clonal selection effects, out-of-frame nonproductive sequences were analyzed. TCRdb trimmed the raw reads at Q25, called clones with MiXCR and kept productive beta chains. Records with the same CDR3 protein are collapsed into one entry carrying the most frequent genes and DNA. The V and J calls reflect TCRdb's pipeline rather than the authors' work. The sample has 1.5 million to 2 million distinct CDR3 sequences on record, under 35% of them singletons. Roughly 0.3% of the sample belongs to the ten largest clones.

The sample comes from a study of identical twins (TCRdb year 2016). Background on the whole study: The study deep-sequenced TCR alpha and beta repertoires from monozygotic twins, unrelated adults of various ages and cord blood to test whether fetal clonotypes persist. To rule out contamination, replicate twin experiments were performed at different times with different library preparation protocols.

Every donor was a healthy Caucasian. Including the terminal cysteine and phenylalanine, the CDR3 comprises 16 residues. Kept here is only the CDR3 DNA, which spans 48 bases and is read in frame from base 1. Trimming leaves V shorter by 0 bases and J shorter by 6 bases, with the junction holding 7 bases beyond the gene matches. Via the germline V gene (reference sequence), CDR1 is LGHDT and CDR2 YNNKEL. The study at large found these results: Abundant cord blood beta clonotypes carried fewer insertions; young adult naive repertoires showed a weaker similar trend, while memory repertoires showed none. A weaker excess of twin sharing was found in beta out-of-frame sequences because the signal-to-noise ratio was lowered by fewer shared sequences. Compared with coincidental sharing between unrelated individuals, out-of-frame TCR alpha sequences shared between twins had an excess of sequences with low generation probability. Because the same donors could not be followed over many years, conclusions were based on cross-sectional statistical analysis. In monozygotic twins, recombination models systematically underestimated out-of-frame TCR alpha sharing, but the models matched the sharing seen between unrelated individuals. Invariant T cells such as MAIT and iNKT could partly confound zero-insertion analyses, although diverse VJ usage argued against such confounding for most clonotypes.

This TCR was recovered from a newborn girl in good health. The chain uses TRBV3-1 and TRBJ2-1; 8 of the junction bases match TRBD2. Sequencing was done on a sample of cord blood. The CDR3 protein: CASSQDRGGSRNEQFF. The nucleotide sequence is TGTGCCAGCAGCCAAGATCGGGGGGGCTCCCGCAATGAGCAGTTCTTC.